This TCR beta chain emerged from a study of cytomegalovirus exposure and HLA in healthy donors. Remarks on this clone: What it recognizes is unknown. In the same sample, other DNA sequences code for this CDR3.

Study results and limitations: The dataset shows that most TCR sequences were rare, while some public TCRs occurred in many donors. Later on, an analysis tied 15,000 to 20,000 TCR beta sequences to HLA alleles at 0.05 false discovery rate. In a later analysis, most CMV-associated TCR beta chains appeared HLA-restricted.

This PCR relied on a set of 60 Vbeta primers and 13 Jbeta primers. Only in-frame clones appear in the TCRdb table, and some are missing; sequencing was by immunoSEQ multiplex PCR. Here the sample spans some 120,000 clones, roughly 80% being singletons. CDR3 length equals 14 residues. Trimming took off 2 bases at V and 0 bases at J, with 9 bases between the two ends. Germline assignment: CDR1 SGDLS and CDR2 YYNGEE. This clonotype originated in a man aged 25-45 years in good health and CMV-seronegative. Specimen: PBMCs. The rearrangement links TRBV9 to TRBJ2-7; unclear D gene. The chain's CDR3 is CASSVGGSSYEQYF. For the CDR3, the DNA is TGTGCCAGCAGCGTTGGCGGCAGCTCCTACGAGCAGTACTTC.